The rows below give T cell receptor gamma chains drawn from one sample of a study of human gamma delta and Vdelta1 T cells. With CATT, TCRdb re-called clones from the PCR reads. Of fewer than 3,500 gamma-chain clones in the sample, roughly 5.2% were seen once. Source material: naive CD27+ Vdelta1 gamma-delta T cells from blood. Receptors were obtained from a human donor in good health. Both conserved end residues are part of each CDR3.

>TRGV8|16
CATCRPNNSSDWIKTF
>TRGV3|11
CATWASYKKLF
>TRGV2|13
CATWDGPYYKKLF
>TRGV8|13
CATWDRPGYKKLF
>TRGV3|12
CATLDGRAKKLF
>TRGV5|15
CATFDMDYNYYKKLF
>TRGV2|13
CATWDGRYYKKLF
>TRGV9|13
CALWEVHVRKKLF
>TRGV3|12
CATWDINYKKLF
>TRGV5|14
CATWDSRPYYKKLF
>TRGV5|15
CATFAEYSSDWIKTF
>TRGV3|13
CATWDRLVVKKLF
>TRGV9|11
CAVWEDRPKLF
>TRGV4|11
CATWGFYKKLF
>TRGV2|11
CATWAGYKKLF
>TRGV9|15
CALWEVPTTGWFKIF
>TRGV9|13
CALWEASYYKKLF
>TRGV5|14
CATWDMQWDYKKLF
>TRGV5|16
CATWDIPKTHYYKKLF
>TRGV4|14
CATWDGRTYYKKLF
>TRGV8|13
CATWDRTPKEKLF
>TRGV2|14
CATWDGRGLYKKLF
>TRGV8|10
CATWGHKKLF
>TRGV3|17
CATWDRQGSLNYYKKLF
>TRGV9|11
CALYPGYKKLF
>TRGV3|11
CAIWENDKKLF
>TRGV3|15
CATWDRLWDFRKKLF
>TRGV2|18
CATWDRPRLFSSDWIKTF
>TRGV5|11
CATWDRHKKLF
>TRGV5|12
CATVDGHYKKLF
>TRGV5|13
CATWDRLGYKKLF
>TRGV8|11
CATWDVYKKLF
>TRGV9|11
CAGGGHYKKLF
>TRGV8|11
CATWDCPRNLF
>TRGV5|11
CATWDRHKKLF
>TRGV3|12
CATWDRRFKKLF
>TRGV5|12
CATWDRRHKKLF
>TRGV8|15
CATWDKGENYYKKLF
>TRGV3|11
CATFDRYKKLF